Listed here are 3 T cell receptor beta chains from one sample, sequenced in a study of T-cell memory formation after mild COVID-19. TCRdb passed the 5' RACE reads through MiXCR, listing each CDR3 protein once. The table shows roughly 50,000 distinct CDR3 sequences, with more than 8% occurring only once. Material: PBMCs or a T cell subset sorted from them (not recorded which). These receptors were collected from a young man who had mild COVID-19 (a few samples of this study predate the infection). Cell type and time point are not known.

This clonotype has a count of ten or more. The rearrangement links TRBV12-3 or TRBV12-4 to TRBJ1-4, with 7 nucleotides matching TRBD1. CDR3 length: 16 residues. V trimming: 6 bases; J trimming: 0 bases; junction bases outside the gene matches: 7. The DNA for the CDR3 is TGTGCCAGCAGCCCAGGGACAGCTGCAACTAATGAAAAACTGTTTTTT. This sequence encodes CASSPGTAATNEKLFF.

The rearrangement uses TRBV20-1 and TRBJ2-2, with unresolved D. The CDR3 has 14 residues. CDR1 DFQATT and CDR2 SNEGSKA come from the germline V gene (reference sequence). Trimming left V 3 bases short and J 4 bases short, with 12 bases between. DNA for the CDR3: TGCAGTGCTAGCCCCCTCGCTCCCACCGGGGAGCTGTTTTTT. This gives the protein CSASPLAPTGELFF.

This clonotype was recorded a few times. The chain combines TRBV5-6 with TRBJ2-7, with D maybe TRBD1 (6 bases). The CDR3 is made up of 15 amino acids. The V end lost 6 bases, the J end lost 6 bases, and 22 bases lay between the germline ends. The germline V gene encodes CDR1 SGHDT and CDR2 YYEEEE. CDR3 loop: CASTHWTARRGEQYV. CDR3 sequence (DNA): TGTGCCAGCACCCATTGGACAGCCCGAAGAGGCGAGCAGTACGTC.